Listed below are T cell receptor beta chains from one sample, sequenced in a study of blood T cell repertoires in COVID-19. The repertoire was sequenced with immunoSEQ multiplex PCR; TCRdb's copy has only in-frame clones and lacks some. The sample lists tens of thousands of clones; 87% were seen once. The sample consisted of peripheral blood. The receptors originated from an elderly woman with COVID-19, enrolled during active disease. The CDR3 runs from the conserved cysteine through the conserved F or W. The order of the fields is CDR3 length, V gene, J gene, D gene, clone size, CDR3 protein, CDR3 DNA. A D gene is named only where the DNA matches it firmly. Part of the rows lack a size; the others show once, few, many or a class for expanded clones.

length: 14
V: TRBV7-9
J: TRBJ2-5
D: TRBD1
size: -
CDR3: CASSLGTVQETQYF
DNA: TGTGCCAGCAGCTTGGGGACAGTCCAAGAGACCCAGTACTTC

length: 14
V: TRBV28
J: TRBJ1-1
D: -
size: few
CDR3: CASTLQGKNTEAFF
DNA: TGTGCCAGTACCCTACAGGGAAAGAACACTGAAGCTTTCTTT

length: 15
V: TRBV7-2
J: TRBJ1-3
D: TRBD1
size: -
CDR3: CASSLETGYGNTIYF
DNA: TGTGCCAGCAGCTTGGAGACAGGGTACGGAAACACCATATATTTT

length: 14
V: TRBV18
J: TRBJ1-5
D: -
size: -
CDR3: CASSPSGSNQPQHF
DNA: TGTGCCAGCTCACCATCAGGAAGCAATCAGCCCCAGCATTTT

length: 13
V: TRBV5-1
J: TRBJ2-5
D: -
size: -
CDR3: CASSSGWGETQYF
DNA: TGCGCCAGCAGCAGCGGGTGGGGCGAGACCCAGTACTTC

length: 15
V: TRBV4-1
J: TRBJ1-4
D: -
size: -
CDR3: CASSRSQQGNEKLFF
DNA: TGCGCCAGCAGTCGATCCCAACAGGGTAATGAAAAACTGTTTTTT

length: 14
V: TRBV4-2
J: TRBJ2-1
D: TRBD1
size: -
CDR3: CASRSGTGYNEQFF
DNA: TGTGCCAGCAGATCTGGGACAGGCTACAATGAGCAGTTCTTC

length: 15
V: TRBV6-6
J: TRBJ1-4
D: -
size: -
CDR3: CASSYPDSFGEKLFF
DNA: TGTGCCAGCAGTTACCCGGACAGTTTTGGAGAAAAACTGTTTTTT

length: 14
V: TRBV6-1
J: TRBJ1-4
D: -
size: -
CDR3: CASSDPGTNEKLFF
DNA: TGTGCCAGCAGTGATCCGGGAACTAATGAAAAACTGTTTTTT

length: 11
V: TRBV5-1
J: TRBJ2-7
D: -
size: -
CDR3: CASRQGWEQYF
DNA: TGCGCCAGCAGGCAGGGGTGGGAGCAGTACTTC

length: 13
V: TRBV5-3
J: TRBJ2-5
D: -
size: -
CDR3: CARSLGGQETQYF
DNA: TGTGCCAGAAGCTTGGGCGGCCAAGAGACCCAGTACTTC

length: 18
V: TRBV7-9
J: TRBJ2-3
D: TRBD2
size: -
CDR3: CASSHPLAGGLSTDTQYF
DNA: TGTGCCAGCAGCCATCCCCTAGCGGGGGGCCTCAGCACAGATACGCAGTATTTT

length: 13
V: TRBV5-1
J: TRBJ1-1
D: TRBD1
size: -
CDR3: CASSLWQGAGAFF
DNA: TGCGCCAGCAGCTTGTGGCAGGGGGCGGGAGCTTTCTTT

length: 15
V: TRBV7-2
J: TRBJ1-2
D: TRBD1
size: few
CDR3: CASSPTGTGFYGYTF
DNA: TGTGCCAGCAGCCCGACCGGGACAGGGTTCTATGGCTACACCTTC

length: 12
V: TRBV3-1/TRBV3-2
J: TRBJ1-4
D: -
size: -
CDR3: CASSFRNEKLFF
DNA: TGTGCCAGCAGTTTCCGTAATGAAAAACTGTTTTTT

length: 13
V: TRBV20-1
J: TRBJ1-2
D: -
size: -
CDR3: CSASPPGYYGYTF
DNA: TGCAGTGCTAGTCCCCCGGGGTACTATGGCTACACCTTC

length: 11
V: TRBV6-5
J: TRBJ2-1
D: -
size: -
CDR3: CASSYINEQFF
DNA: TGTGCCAGCAGTTATATCAATGAGCAGTTCTTC

length: 12
V: TRBV3-1/TRBV3-2
J: TRBJ1-1
D: -
size: -
CDR3: CASSQSSFEAFF
DNA: TGTGCCAGCAGCCAATCTTCGTTCGAAGCTTTCTTT

length: 13
V: TRBV29-1
J: TRBJ1-1
D: -
size: -
CDR3: CSGETGMNTEAFF
DNA: TGCAGCGGTGAGACAGGAATGAACACTGAAGCTTTCTTT

length: 16
V: TRBV11-2
J: TRBJ2-1
D: TRBD2
size: -
CDR3: CASSPAGTSSSHEQFF
DNA: TGTGCCAGCAGCCCCGCCGGGACTAGCAGTTCCCATGAGCAGTTCTTC

length: 13
V: TRBV6-5
J: TRBJ1-1
D: TRBD1
size: -
CDR3: CASRGQGGTEAFF
DNA: TGTGCCAGCAGGGGACAGGGGGGAACTGAAGCTTTCTTT

length: 13
V: TRBV11-2
J: TRBJ2-5
D: -
size: -
CDR3: CASSPAGRETQYF
DNA: TGTGCCAGCAGCCCAGCAGGGAGGGAGACCCAGTACTTC

length: 14
V: TRBV5-1
J: TRBJ2-5
D: -
size: -
CDR3: CASSFLADGETQYF
DNA: TGCGCCAGCAGCTTCTTAGCTGATGGGGAGACCCAGTACTTC

length: 18
V: TRBV9
J: TRBJ1-6
D: TRBD1
size: -
CDR3: CARSAGGGQGFSNSPLHF
DNA: TGTGCCCGCAGCGCCGGGGGGGGACAGGGATTTAGTAATTCACCCCTCCACTTT

length: 12
V: TRBV10-1
J: TRBJ1-4
D: -
size: once
CDR3: CVGGMGNEKLFF
DNA: TGCGTTGGGGGGATGGGTAATGAAAAACTGTTTTTT

length: 15
V: TRBV20-1
J: TRBJ2-3
D: TRBD2
size: -
CDR3: CSASLAGGTTDTQYF
DNA: TGCAGTGCTAGTCTAGCGGGGGGAACCACAGATACGCAGTATTTT

length: 14
V: TRBV7-9
J: TRBJ1-6
D: -
size: -
CDR3: CASSSGRENSPLHF
DNA: TGTGCCAGCAGCTCCGGACGGGAAAATTCACCCCTCCACTTT

length: 15
V: TRBV2
J: TRBJ1-4
D: TRBD1
size: -
CDR3: CASSGQTGPNEKLFF
DNA: TGTGCCAGCAGTGGGCAGACAGGGCCTAATGAAAAACTGTTTTTT

length: 19
V: TRBV7-3
J: TRBJ2-2
D: -
size: -
CDR3: CASSLTGWGGHRYTGELFF
DNA: TGTGCCAGCAGCCTAACTGGGTGGGGGGGCCATCGGTACACCGGGGAGCTGTTTTTT

length: 16
V: TRBV18
J: TRBJ2-5
D: TRBD2
size: -
CDR3: CASSPAGLARGETQYF
DNA: TGTGCCAGCTCACCCGCGGGACTAGCGCGGGGAGAGACCCAGTACTTC

length: 14
V: TRBV2
J: TRBJ2-3
D: TRBD2
size: -
CDR3: CASSVAGVADTQYF
DNA: TGTGCCAGCAGTGTGGCGGGGGTGGCAGATACGCAGTATTTT

length: 13
V: TRBV9
J: TRBJ2-3
D: -
size: -
CDR3: CASSAGWTDTQYF
DNA: TGTGCCAGCAGCGCGGGGTGGACAGATACGCAGTATTTT

length: 12
V: TRBV12-3/TRBV12-4
J: TRBJ2-2
D: -
size: -
CDR3: CASSLEVGELFF
DNA: TGTGCCAGCAGTTTGGAGGTCGGGGAGCTGTTTTTT

length: 13
V: TRBV10-2
J: TRBJ2-7
D: TRBD1
size: -
CDR3: CASSGQGGYEQYF
DNA: TGCGCCAGCAGTGGACAGGGGGGCTACGAGCAGTACTTC

length: 14
V: TRBV9
J: TRBJ2-5
D: TRBD1
size: -
CDR3: CASSTIGGGETQYF
DNA: TGTGCCAGCAGTACAATAGGGGGCGGAGAGACCCAGTACTTC

length: 13
V: TRBV3-1/TRBV3-2
J: TRBJ1-2
D: TRBD1
size: -
CDR3: CASSQATGAGYTF
DNA: TGTGCCAGCAGCCAAGCCACAGGGGCTGGCTACACCTTC

length: 15
V: TRBV7-2
J: TRBJ2-3
D: -
size: -
CDR3: CASSPQALAGDTQYF
DNA: TGTGCCAGCAGTCCCCAGGCACTAGCCGGAGATACGCAGTATTTT

length: 15
V: TRBV2
J: TRBJ2-4
D: TRBD2
size: few
CDR3: CASSGSGVGKNIQYF
DNA: TGTGCCAGCAGTGGGAGCGGGGTGGGCAAAAACATTCAGTACTTC

length: 14
V: TRBV27
J: TRBJ1-2
D: TRBD1
size: few
CDR3: CASSLGQGVYGYTF
DNA: TGTGCCAGCAGTTTGGGACAGGGGGTCTATGGCTACACCTTC

length: 15
V: TRBV7-9
J: TRBJ1-4
D: TRBD1
size: -
CDR3: CASSLDRSTNEKLFF
DNA: TGTGCCAGCAGCTTGGACAGGTCAACTAATGAAAAACTGTTTTTT

length: 13
V: TRBV5-4
J: TRBJ1-6
D: -
size: once
CDR3: CASGGQTNSPLHF
DNA: TGTGCCAGCGGCGGACAGACCAATTCACCCCTCCACTTT

length: 15
V: TRBV23-1
J: TRBJ1-5
D: -
size: -
CDR3: CASSQTRGGNQPQHF
DNA: TGCGCCAGCAGTCAGACCAGGGGAGGCAATCAGCCCCAGCATTTT

length: 18
V: TRBV2
J: TRBJ1-6
D: TRBD1
size: -
CDR3: CASTARRGQPDYNSPLHF
DNA: TGTGCCAGCACCGCAAGGCGGGGACAGCCTGACTATAATTCACCCCTCCACTTT

length: 14
V: TRBV25-1
J: TRBJ1-5
D: TRBD1
size: -
CDR3: CASSGGQGGQPQHF
DNA: TGTGCCAGCAGTGGTGGACAGGGGGGTCAGCCCCAGCATTTT

length: 16
V: TRBV11-1
J: TRBJ2-1
D: TRBD2
size: -
CDR3: CASSGGLAGGSNEQFF
DNA: TGTGCCAGCAGCGGAGGACTAGCGGGGGGATCAAATGAGCAGTTCTTC

length: 16
V: TRBV9
J: TRBJ1-1
D: -
size: -
CDR3: CASSVAIAGADTEAFF
DNA: TGTGCCAGCAGCGTAGCTATCGCAGGGGCGGACACTGAAGCTTTCTTT

length: 14
V: TRBV4-1
J: TRBJ2-5
D: -
size: -
CDR3: CASSQDAGARTQYF
DNA: TGCGCCAGCAGCCAAGATGCGGGGGCGCGGACCCAGTACTTC

length: 14
V: TRBV29-1
J: TRBJ2-3
D: TRBD1
size: -
CDR3: CSAKDRGLKDTQYF
DNA: TGCAGCGCTAAGGACAGGGGGCTAAAAGATACGCAGTATTTT

length: 13
V: TRBV5-6
J: TRBJ2-5
D: -
size: -
CDR3: CASRRGQQETQYF
DNA: TGTGCCAGCCGAAGAGGACAGCAAGAGACCCAGTACTTC

length: 15
V: TRBV5-1
J: TRBJ1-2
D: -
size: -
CDR3: CASSLAPGVTYGYTF
DNA: TGCGCCAGCAGCTTGGCCCCAGGCGTCACCTATGGCTACACCTTC

length: 14
V: TRBV19
J: TRBJ2-7
D: -
size: -
CDR3: CASSIEGGSYEQYF
DNA: TGTGCCAGTAGTATAGAAGGCGGCTCCTACGAGCAGTACTTC

length: 18
V: TRBV5-1
J: TRBJ2-2
D: TRBD2
size: once
CDR3: CASSLVSSGGPYTGELFF
DNA: TGCGCCAGCAGCTTGGTTTCTAGCGGGGGGCCCTACACCGGGGAGCTGTTTTTT

length: 16
V: TRBV9
J: TRBJ2-1
D: -
size: -
CDR3: CASSTEAGSSYNEQFF
DNA: TGTGCCAGCAGCACCGAGGCGGGGAGCTCCTACAATGAGCAGTTCTTC

length: 16
V: TRBV18
J: TRBJ1-1
D: -
size: -
CDR3: CASATTGGTSSTEAFF
DNA: TGTGCCAGCGCCACGACAGGCGGAACGAGTAGCACTGAAGCTTTCTTT

length: 13
V: TRBV27
J: TRBJ1-2
D: TRBD1
size: once
CDR3: CASSFRDRSGYTF
DNA: TGTGCCAGCAGTTTCCGGGACAGGTCTGGCTACACCTTC

length: 15
V: TRBV19
J: TRBJ1-5
D: TRBD1
size: -
CDR3: CASKNRGRGYQPQHF
DNA: TGTGCCAGTAAGAACAGGGGGCGCGGGTATCAGCCCCAGCATTTT